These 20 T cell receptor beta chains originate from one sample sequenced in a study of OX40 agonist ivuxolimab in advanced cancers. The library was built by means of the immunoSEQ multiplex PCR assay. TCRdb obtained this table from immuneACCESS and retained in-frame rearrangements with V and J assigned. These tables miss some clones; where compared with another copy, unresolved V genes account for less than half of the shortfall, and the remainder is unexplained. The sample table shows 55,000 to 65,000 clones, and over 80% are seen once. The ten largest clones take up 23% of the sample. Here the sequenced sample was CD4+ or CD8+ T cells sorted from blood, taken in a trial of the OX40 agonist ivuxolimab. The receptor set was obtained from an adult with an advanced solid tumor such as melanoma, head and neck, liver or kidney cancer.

The CDR3, as DNA: TGTGCCAGCAGTGAAGCCCTACGGGAGTGGTACCGAGAGACCCAGTACTTC. This sequence encodes CASSEALREWYRETQYF. The chain carries TRBV2 and TRBJ2-5, with D tentatively TRBD2 (6 bases). Trimming left V 0 bases short and J 4 bases short, with 18 bases between. Looked up from germline, CDR1 is SNHLY and CDR2 is FYNNEI. This CDR3 region has 17 residues. Full variable domain (outside the CDR3, taken from reference TRBV2 and TRBJ2-5): EPEVTQTPSHQVTQMGQEVILRCVPISNHLYFYWYRQILGQKVEFLVSFYNNEISEKSEIFDDQFSVERPDGSNFTLKIRSTKLEDSAMYFCASSEALREWYRETQYFGPGTRLLVL.

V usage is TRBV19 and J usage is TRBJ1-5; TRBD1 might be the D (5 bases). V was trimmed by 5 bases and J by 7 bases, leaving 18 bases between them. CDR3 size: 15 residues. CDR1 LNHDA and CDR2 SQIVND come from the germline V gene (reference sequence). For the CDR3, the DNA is TGTGCCAGTAGTGGGTTACAGGAAGCTAAACAGCCCCAGCATTTT. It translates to CASSGLQEAKQPQHF.

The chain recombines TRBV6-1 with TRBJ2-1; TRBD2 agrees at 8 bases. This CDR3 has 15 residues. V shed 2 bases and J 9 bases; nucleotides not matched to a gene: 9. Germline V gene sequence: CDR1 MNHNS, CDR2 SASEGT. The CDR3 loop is CASSELAGPGGEQFF. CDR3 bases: TGTGCCAGCAGTGAACTAGCGGGCCCCGGGGGTGAGCAGTTCTTC.

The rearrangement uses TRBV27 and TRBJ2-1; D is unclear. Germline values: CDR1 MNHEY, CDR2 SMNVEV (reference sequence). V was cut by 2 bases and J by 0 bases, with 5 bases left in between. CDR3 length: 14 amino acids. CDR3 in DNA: TGTGCCAGCAGTTTAAGCAACTCCTACAATGAGCAGTTCTTC. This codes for CASSLSNSYNEQFF.

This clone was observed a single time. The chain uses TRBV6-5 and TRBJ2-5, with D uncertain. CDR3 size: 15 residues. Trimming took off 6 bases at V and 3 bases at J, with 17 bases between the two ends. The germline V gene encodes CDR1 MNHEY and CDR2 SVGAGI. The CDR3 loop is CASSPTPLGKETQYF. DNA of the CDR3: TGTGCCAGCAGCCCTACGCCCTTGGGGAAAGAGACCCAGTACTTC.

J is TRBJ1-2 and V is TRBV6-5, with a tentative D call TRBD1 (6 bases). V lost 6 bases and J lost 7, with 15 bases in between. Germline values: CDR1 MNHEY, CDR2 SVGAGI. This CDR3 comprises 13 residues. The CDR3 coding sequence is TGTGCCAGCAGACCCAACAGGGTGGGTGGCTACACCTTC. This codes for CASRPNRVGGYTF.

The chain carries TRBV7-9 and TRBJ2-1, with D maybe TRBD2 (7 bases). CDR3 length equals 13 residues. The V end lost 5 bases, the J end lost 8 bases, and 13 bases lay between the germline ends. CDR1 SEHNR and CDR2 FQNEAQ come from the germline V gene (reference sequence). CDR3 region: CASSPGGRDEQFF. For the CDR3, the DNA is TGTGCCAGCAGCCCCGGGGGGCGCGATGAGCAGTTCTTC. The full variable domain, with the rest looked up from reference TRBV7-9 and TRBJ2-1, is DTGVSQNPRHKITKRGQNVTFRCDPISEHNRLYWYRQTLGQGPEFLTYFQNEAQLEKSRLLSDRFSAERPKGSFSTLEIQRTEQGDSAMYLCASSPGGRDEQFFGPGTRLTVL.

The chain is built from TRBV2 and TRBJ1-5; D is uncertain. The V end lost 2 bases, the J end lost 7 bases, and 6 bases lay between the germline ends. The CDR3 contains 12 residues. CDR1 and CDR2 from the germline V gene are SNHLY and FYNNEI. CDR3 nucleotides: TGTGCCAGCAGTGAATTATTACAGCCCCAGCATTTT. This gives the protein CASSELLQPQHF.

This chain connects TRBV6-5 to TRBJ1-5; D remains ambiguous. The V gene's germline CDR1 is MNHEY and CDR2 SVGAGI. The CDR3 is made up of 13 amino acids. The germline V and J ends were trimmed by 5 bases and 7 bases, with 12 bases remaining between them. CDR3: CASSPSWLQPQHF. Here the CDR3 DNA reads TGTGCCAGCAGTCCTTCTTGGTTGCAGCCCCAGCATTTT.

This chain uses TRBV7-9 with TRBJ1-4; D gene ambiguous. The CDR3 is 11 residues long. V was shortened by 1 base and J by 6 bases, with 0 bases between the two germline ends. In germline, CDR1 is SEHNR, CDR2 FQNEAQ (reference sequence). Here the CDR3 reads CASSLDEKLFF. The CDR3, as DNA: TGTGCCAGCAGCTTAGATGAAAAACTGTTTTTT. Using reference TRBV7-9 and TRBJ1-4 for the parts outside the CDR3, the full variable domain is DTGVSQNPRHKITKRGQNVTFRCDPISEHNRLYWYRQTLGQGPEFLTYFQNEAQLEKSRLLSDRFSAERPKGSFSTLEIQRTEQGDSAMYLCASSLDEKLFFGSGTQLSVL.

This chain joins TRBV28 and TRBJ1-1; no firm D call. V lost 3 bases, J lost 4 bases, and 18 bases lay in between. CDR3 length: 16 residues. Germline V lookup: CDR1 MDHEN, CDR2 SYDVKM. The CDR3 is CASSFGRLLRVTEAFF. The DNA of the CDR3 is TGTGCCAGCAGTTTTGGTAGGCTATTGAGGGTCACTGAAGCTTTCTTT.

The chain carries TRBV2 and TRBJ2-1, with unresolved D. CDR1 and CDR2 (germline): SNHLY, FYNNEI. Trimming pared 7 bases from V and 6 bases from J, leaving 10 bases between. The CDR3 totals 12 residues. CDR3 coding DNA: TGTGCCAGCATCGGAATAACCAATGAGCAGTTCTTC. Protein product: CASIGITNEQFF.

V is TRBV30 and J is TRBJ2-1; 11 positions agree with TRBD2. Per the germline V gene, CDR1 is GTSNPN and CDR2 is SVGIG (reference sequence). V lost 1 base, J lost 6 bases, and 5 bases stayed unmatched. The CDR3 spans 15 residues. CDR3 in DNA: TGTGCCTGGAGTGCCCTTCTAGCGGGGGGCAATGAGCAGTTCTTC. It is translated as CAWSALLAGGNEQFF.

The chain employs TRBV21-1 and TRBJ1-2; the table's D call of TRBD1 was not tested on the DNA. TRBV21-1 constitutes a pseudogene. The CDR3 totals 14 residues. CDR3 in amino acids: CASSRDRGPDGYTF. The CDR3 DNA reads TGTGCCAGCAGCAGGGACAGGGGGCCGGATGGCTACACCTTC.

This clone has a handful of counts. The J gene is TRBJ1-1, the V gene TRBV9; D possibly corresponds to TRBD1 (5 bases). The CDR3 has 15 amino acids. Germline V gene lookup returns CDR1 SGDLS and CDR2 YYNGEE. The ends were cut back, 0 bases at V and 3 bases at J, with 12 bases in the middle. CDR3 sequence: CASSVVGGEHTEAFF. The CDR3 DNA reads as TGTGCCAGCAGCGTAGTTGGAGGGGAGCACACTGAAGCTTTCTTT.

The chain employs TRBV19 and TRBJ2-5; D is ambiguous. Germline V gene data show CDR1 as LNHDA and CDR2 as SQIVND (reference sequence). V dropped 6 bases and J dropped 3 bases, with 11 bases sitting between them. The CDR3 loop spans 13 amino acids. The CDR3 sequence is CASSPDSEETQYF. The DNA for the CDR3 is TGTGCCAGTAGCCCCGACTCGGAAGAGACCCAGTACTTC. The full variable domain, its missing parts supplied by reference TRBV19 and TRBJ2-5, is DGGITQSPKYLFRKEGQNVTLSCEQNLNHDAMYWYRQDPGQGLRLIYYSQIVNDFQKGDIAEGYSVSREKKESFPLTVTSAQKNPTAFYLCASSPDSEETQYFGPGTRLLVL.

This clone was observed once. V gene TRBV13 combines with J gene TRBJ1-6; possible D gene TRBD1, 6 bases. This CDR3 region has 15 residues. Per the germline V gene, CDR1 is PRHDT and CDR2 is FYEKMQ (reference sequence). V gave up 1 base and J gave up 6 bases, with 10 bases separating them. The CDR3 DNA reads TGTGCCAGCAGCTTAGTACAGGGAGTTAATTCACCCCTCCACTTT. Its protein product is CASSLVQGVNSPLHF. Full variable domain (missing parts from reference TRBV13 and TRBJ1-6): AAGVIQSPRHLIKEKRETATLKCYPIPRHDTVYWYQQGPGQDPQFLISFYEKMQSDKGSIPDRFSAQQFSDYHSELNMSSLELGDSALYFCASSLVQGVNSPLHFGNGTRLTVT.

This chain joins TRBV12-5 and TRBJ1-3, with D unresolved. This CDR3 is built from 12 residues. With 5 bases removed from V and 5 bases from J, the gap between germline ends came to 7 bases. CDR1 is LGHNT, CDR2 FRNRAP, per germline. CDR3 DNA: TGTGCTAGTGGTCCTTCTCGAAACACCATATATTTT. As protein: CASGPSRNTIYF.

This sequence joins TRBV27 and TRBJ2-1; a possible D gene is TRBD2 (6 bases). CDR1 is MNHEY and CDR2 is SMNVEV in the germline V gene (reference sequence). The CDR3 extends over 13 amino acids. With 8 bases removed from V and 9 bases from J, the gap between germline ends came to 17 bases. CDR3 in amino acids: CASGLTWEAEQFF. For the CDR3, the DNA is TGTGCCAGCGGACTGACTTGGGAGGCTGAGCAGTTCTTC.

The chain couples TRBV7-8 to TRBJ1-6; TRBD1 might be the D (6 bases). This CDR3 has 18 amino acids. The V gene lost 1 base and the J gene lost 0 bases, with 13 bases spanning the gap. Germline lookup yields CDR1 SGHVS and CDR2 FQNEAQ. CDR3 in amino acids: CASSLVRGATSYNSPLHF. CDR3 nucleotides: TGTGCCAGCAGCTTAGTTCGGGGGGCAACCTCCTATAATTCACCCCTCCACTTT.